The 28 T cell receptor beta chains presented below share a single source sample, sequenced in a study of CD8 T cells in Susac syndrome. With random hexamers, 0.5 to 1 ug RNA was reverse transcribed. Using its own MiXCR run on the immunoSEQ multiplex PCR reads, TCRdb lists one record per CDR3 protein. Of more than 110,000 distinct CDR3 sequences detected, about 95% appear once; the ten largest clones hold 0.14%. Sequenced input: CD4+ T cells from PBMCs. The receptors originated from a human donor with Susac syndrome.

The chain couples TRBV20-1 to TRBJ1-4; possible D gene TRBD1, 6 bases. Trimming pared 2 bases from V and 5 bases from J, leaving 12 bases between. The CDR3 extends over 14 amino acids. Germline loops: CDR1 DFQATT, CDR2 SNEGSKA (reference sequence). CDR3 in amino acids: CSARTGTSNEKLFF. DNA for the CDR3: TGCAGTGCTAGAACCGGGACAAGCAATGAAAAACTGTTTTTT.

The chain uses TRBV20-1 and TRBJ1-5; 7 nucleotides line up with TRBD1. Trimming took 3 bases from V and 6 from J; bases not matched to a gene: 8. Germline V CDR1 and CDR2: DFQATT, SNEGSKA (reference sequence). This CDR3 is built from 14 residues. The CDR3 sequence: CSARDRNVRQPQHF. Here the CDR3 DNA reads TGCAGTGCTAGGGACAGGAACGTTCGTCAGCCCCAGCATTTT.

V gene TRBV9 combines with J gene TRBJ1-5; TRBD1 matches 11 bases. CDR1 and CDR2 from the germline V gene are SGDLS and YYNGEE. The J segment lost 6 bases and the V segment lost 2 bases, leaving 1 base of the junction unmatched. This CDR3 has 14 residues. DNA for the CDR3: TGTGCCAGCAGCGTGGGGACAGGGGGTCAGCCCCAGCATTTT. It translates to CASSVGTGGQPQHF.

CDR3 residues: CASSPRGQGGLYGYTF. The CDR3 bases are TGTGCCAGCAGCCCCCGGGGACAGGGAGGGCTCTATGGCTACACCTTC. V gene TRBV12-3 or TRBV12-4 combines with J gene TRBJ1-2, with 9 nucleotides matching TRBD1. The V segment lost 6 bases and the J segment 4 bases; nucleotides outside the gene matches: 12. The CDR3 runs 16 residues.

The J gene is TRBJ2-7, the V gene TRBV14; the match to TRBD1 covers 7 bases. The V gene end was trimmed by 4 bases and the J gene end by 0 bases; junction bases not matched to a gene: 6. The V gene's germline CDR1 is SGHDN and CDR2 FVKESK. This CDR3 has 15 amino acids. The CDR3 loop is CASSRERQGSYEQYF. CDR3 sequence (DNA): TGTGCCAGCAGCCGGGAGAGACAGGGCTCCTACGAGCAGTACTTC. The variable domain in full, completed from reference TRBV14 and TRBJ2-7, reads EAGVTQFPSHSVIEKGQTVTLRCDPISGHDNLYWYRRVMGKEIKFLLHFVKESKQDESGMPNNRFLAERTGGTYSTLKVQPAELEDSGVYFCASSRERQGSYEQYFGPGTRLTVT.

This rearrangement joins TRBV20-1 to TRBJ1-2; a possible D gene is TRBD1 (5 bases). The germline V and J ends were trimmed by 2 bases and 11 bases, with 15 bases remaining between them. This CDR3 spans 12 amino acids. Germline V lookup: CDR1 DFQATT, CDR2 SNEGSKA (reference sequence). The CDR3 protein is CSARRQGEGYTF. CDR3 sequence (DNA): TGCAGTGCTAGACGCCAGGGTGAGGGGTACACCTTC.

This clonotype was observed a few times. This chain links TRBV30 with TRBJ1-5; weak D call: TRBD1 (5 bases). The germline V gene encodes CDR1 GTSNPN and CDR2 SVGIG (reference sequence). Trimming took off 0 bases at V and 3 bases at J, with 12 bases between the two ends. This CDR3 is 15 amino acids long. The CDR3 DNA reads TGTGCCTGGAGTGTAACAGGTCAGGACAATCAGCCCCAGCATTTT. Its translation: CAWSVTGQDNQPQHF.

V gene TRBV7-9 combines with J gene TRBJ1-5; the match to TRBD1 covers 10 bases. Unmatched junction bases numbered 7, after V lost 4 bases and J lost 7 bases. CDR3 length equals 15 residues. CDR1 is SEHNR and CDR2 is FQNEAQ in the germline V gene (reference sequence). CDR3: CASSYGTGEFQPQHF. CDR3 bases: TGTGCCAGCAGCTACGGGACAGGGGAGTTCCAGCCCCAGCATTTT.

The chain links TRBV28 to TRBJ2-7; a weak D match, TRBD2 (6 bases). Trimming cost V 6 bases and J 5 bases, with 17 bases left between them. This CDR3 has 14 amino acids. The germline V gene encodes CDR1 MDHEN and CDR2 SYDVKM. CDR3 nucleotide sequence: TGTGCCAGCAGGGGACTTTCCACCCGCAACGAGCAGTACTTC. Translated: CASRGLSTRNEQYF.

Only a few counts were recorded for this clonotype. CDR3 region: CASSSGPQGADSPLHF. The CDR3, as DNA: TGCGCCAGCAGCAGTGGACCCCAGGGTGCAGATTCACCCCTCCACTTT. The chain links TRBV5-1 to TRBJ1-6; a weak D match, TRBD1 (5 bases). The CDR3 is 16 residues long. Germline CDR1 and CDR2: SGHRS and YFSETQ. The ends were cut back, 4 bases at V and 8 bases at J, with 19 bases in the middle.

The chain uses TRBV28 and TRBJ1-2; D is uncertain. Deletions cut 6 bases from V and 4 bases from J, with 9 bases between. CDR1 MDHEN and CDR2 SYDVKM come from the germline V gene. The CDR3 is 12 amino acids. The chain's CDR3 is CASRSGPYGYTF. The DNA of the CDR3 is TGTGCCAGCAGGAGCGGGCCCTATGGCTACACCTTC.

The chain is built from TRBV13 and TRBJ2-3; D not resolved. The ends were cut back, 4 bases at V and 4 bases at J, with 15 bases in the middle. The CDR3 is made up of 15 amino acids. Germline loops: CDR1 PRHDT, CDR2 FYEKMQ (reference sequence). The CDR3 bases are TGTGCCAGCAGCTCAACATATTTTGGCGCAGATACGCAGTATTTT. Amino acids: CASSSTYFGADTQYF.

V gene TRBV12-3 or TRBV12-4 combines with J gene TRBJ2-3, with D perhaps TRBD2 (6 bases). This CDR3 has 15 amino acids. The V end was cut by 6 bases, the J end by 3 bases, with 16 bases between. Here the CDR3 reads CASSNLAPSTDTQYF. CDR3 sequence (DNA): TGTGCCAGCAGCAATCTAGCGCCGTCAACAGATACGCAGTATTTT.

This chain uses TRBV9 with TRBJ1-6, with D hard to call. V dropped 3 bases and J dropped 0 bases, with 10 bases sitting between them. The CDR3 is 16 residues long. Germline values: CDR1 SGDLS, CDR2 YYNGEE. The CDR3 here is CASSASQSSYNSPLHF. The CDR3 nucleotides read TGTGCCAGCAGCGCCTCACAGAGCTCCTATAATTCACCCCTCCACTTT.

V gene TRBV11-3 combines with J gene TRBJ2-1; D perhaps matches TRBD2 (5 bases). The CDR3 sequence is 12 residues long. The V end was cut by 0 bases, the J end by 9 bases, with 6 bases between. Germline loops: CDR1 SGHNT, CDR2 YENEEA. CDR3 bases: TGTGCCAGCAGCTTAGACAGCGGTGAGCAGTTCTTC. It translates to CASSLDSGEQFF.

DNA of the CDR3: TGTGCCTGGAGTCCCAGTGAAGGGGGTAACTATGGCTACACCTTC. As protein: CAWSPSEGGNYGYTF. The V and J genes are TRBV30 and TRBJ1-2; possibly TRBD1 for D (6 bases). Trimming shortened V by 2 bases and J by 1 base, and 14 bases separated the two germline ends. The germline gives CDR1 GTSNPN, CDR2 SVGIG (reference sequence). The CDR3 runs 15 residues.

The chain uses TRBV11-2 and TRBJ2-7; unclear D gene. With 0 bases removed from V and 5 bases from J, the gap between germline ends came to 11 bases. Germline V lookup: CDR1 SGHAT, CDR2 FQNNGV. CDR3 length: 14 residues. The CDR3 protein is CASSLDSILHEQYF. For the CDR3, the DNA is TGTGCCAGCAGCTTAGACAGCATCCTCCACGAGCAGTACTTC. Full variable domain (outside the CDR3, taken from reference TRBV11-2 and TRBJ2-7): EAGVAQSPRYKIIEKRQSVAFWCNPISGHATLYWYQQILGQGPKLLIQFQNNGVVDDSQLPKDRFSAERLKGVDSTLKIQPAKLEDSAVYLCASSLDSILHEQYFGPGTRLTVT.

This rearrangement joins TRBV29-1 to TRBJ1-5, with D perhaps TRBD1 (6 bases). The CDR3 is 13 residues long. Deletions cut 5 bases from V and 7 bases from J, with 15 bases between. CDR1 and CDR2 from the germline V gene are SQVTM and ANQGSEA. The CDR3 loop is CSVTQGFGQPQHF. CDR3 nucleotide sequence: TGCAGCGTTACACAGGGATTCGGACAGCCCCAGCATTTT.

The gene calls are TRBV6-5 and TRBJ1-5; D uncertain. Germline V gives CDR1 MNHEY, CDR2 SVGAGI. The CDR3 sequence is 13 residues long. The V end lost 4 bases, the J end lost 5 bases, and 9 bases lay between the germline ends. The CDR3 loop reads CASSLYRDQPQHF. DNA of the CDR3: TGTGCCAGCAGTTTGTATAGGGATCAGCCCCAGCATTTT.

This rearrangement joins TRBV6-6 to TRBJ2-7; 8 nucleotides line up with TRBD1. This CDR3 is built from 13 residues. The germline V gene encodes CDR1 MNHNY and CDR2 SVGAGI (reference sequence). J was trimmed by 4 bases and V by 6 bases; bases with no gene match: 5. The CDR3 sequence: CASRMDREYEQYF. CDR3 DNA sequence: TGTGCCAGCAGGATGGACAGGGAGTACGAGCAGTACTTC.

The chain recombines TRBV20-1 with TRBJ2-3; D might be TRBD1 (6 bases). Germline values: CDR1 DFQATT, CDR2 SNEGSKA (reference sequence). This CDR3 is built from 12 residues. The V end was cut by 8 bases, the J end by 2 bases, with 11 bases between. Here the CDR3 DNA reads TGCAGTCGGGACACCTACACAGATACGCAGTATTTT. This translates into CSRDTYTDTQYF.

This chain connects TRBV12-3 or TRBV12-4 to TRBJ2-3; the D gene is possibly TRBD2 (5 bases). CDR3 size: 15 residues. Trimming took off 6 bases at V and 2 bases at J, with 15 bases between the two ends. CDR3 bases: TGTGCCAGCAGCCGAACTAGAGACCTCACAGATACGCAGTATTTT. Its translation: CASSRTRDLTDTQYF.

This chain uses TRBV18 with TRBJ2-1, with D possibly matching TRBD1 (5 bases). This CDR3 spans 13 amino acids. Trimming removed 5 bases from V and 4 bases from J, with 9 bases in between. Germline V gene data show CDR1 as KGHSH and CDR2 as LQKENI. This CDR3 is CASSSTVYNEQFF. The CDR3 DNA is TGTGCCAGCTCATCGACAGTTTACAATGAGCAGTTCTTC. Supplemented by reference TRBV18 and TRBJ2-1, the full variable domain reads NAGVMQNPRHLVRRRGQEARLRCSPMKGHSHVYWYRQLPEEGLKFMVYLQKENIIDESGMPKERFSAEFPKEGPSILRIQQVVRGDSAAYFCASSSTVYNEQFFGPGTRLTVL.

V and J are TRBV2 and TRBJ2-4; 12 bases match TRBD2. Germline V lookup: CDR1 SNHLY, CDR2 FYNNEI. This CDR3 comprises 16 residues. The junction had 5 bases not matched to a gene; V was cut back by 6 bases and J by 2 bases. The CDR3 loop is CASRRLAGVTKNIQYF. The DNA of the CDR3 is TGTGCCAGCAGAAGACTAGCGGGAGTAACCAAAAACATTCAGTACTTC.

The V and J genes are TRBV29-1 and TRBJ1-1; D is uncertain. The CDR3 sequence is 11 residues long. V lost 4 bases, J lost 3 bases, and 6 bases lay in between. The germline gives CDR1 SQVTM, CDR2 ANQGSEA. As DNA, the CDR3 is TGCAGCGTTGTCAGAGACACTGAAGCTTTCTTT. Amino acid sequence: CSVVRDTEAFF. Variable domain in full (rest from reference TRBV29-1 and TRBJ1-1): SAVISQKPSRDICQRGTSLTIQCQVDSQVTMMFWYRQQPGQSLTLIATANQGSEATYESGFVIDKFPISRPNLTFSTLTVSNMSPEDSSIYLCSVVRDTEAFFGQGTRLTVV.

The chain joins TRBV20-1 to TRBJ2-7; a weak D match, TRBD2 (5 bases). Per the germline V gene, CDR1 is DFQATT and CDR2 is SNEGSKA (reference sequence). Trimming pared 1 base from V and 2 bases from J, leaving 6 bases between. This CDR3 region has 12 residues. The CDR3, as DNA: TGCAGTGCTAGAGTCGGGGCCTACGAGCAGTACTTC. This codes for CSARVGAYEQYF.

DNA of the CDR3: TGCAGCGACCAGACAGGAGCCTATGGCTACACCTTC. Protein: CSDQTGAYGYTF. This chain joins TRBV29-1 and TRBJ1-2, with a possible D match to TRBD1 (6 bases). From germline, CDR1 is SQVTM and CDR2 ANQGSEA. The CDR3 totals 12 residues. Trimming shortened V by 7 bases and J by 4 bases, and 13 bases separated the two germline ends.

The CDR3 nucleotides read TGTGCCAGTAGTCCCGGGACCCTAAACAATGAGCAGTTCTTC. Its protein product is CASSPGTLNNEQFF. This sequence joins TRBV19 and TRBJ2-1, with D possibly called TRBD1 or TRBD2 (5 bases each). Germline V gene data show CDR1 as LNHDA and CDR2 as SQIVND (reference sequence). V was cut by 5 bases and J by 5 bases, with 13 bases left in between. The CDR3 length is 14 residues.